The clone carrying this T cell receptor beta chain was detected a few times. CDR1 is MDHEN and CDR2 is SYDVKM in the germline V gene. The CDR3 totals 13 residues. Trimming stripped 7 bases from V and 0 bases from J, with 7 bases between. MiXCR was used by TCRdb to re-call the PCR reads. Of roughly 14,000 clones in the sample, approximately 30% were seen once. This sample was taken from a study of metastatic and nonmetastatic thyroid tumors. The wider study: Thyroid patients, malignant and benign, had repertoires compared across blood and tumor or nodule tissue.

Thyroid surgery was performed in patients who had received no treatment beforehand. J is TRBJ1-3 and V is TRBV28, with no clear D. The origin of this receptor is a female donor with papillary thyroid cancer or a benign thyroid nodule (not recorded which). Some clones in this sample may be carry-over from other donors' samples. The sample consisted of blood. The DNA for the CDR3 is TGTGCCAGCAACTGGGTCTCTGGAAACACCATATATTTT. This codes for CASNWVSGNTIYF.